The present T cell receptor (beta chain) was sequenced within a study of chemoradiotherapy in HPV16-positive cancers. Study at large: Candidate HPV-specific T-cell clones and common TCR motifs came from functional assays in a couple of HPV16-positive patients. General study points: Non-HPV-specific T cells did not expand in tumors during treatment, whereas candidate HPV-specific clones and E7-related motifs did.

This clone showed up just a few times. Its target is unknown. The CDR3 loop spans 15 amino acids. Trimming took 6 bases from V and 3 from J, leaving 17 bases between them. The V gene's germline CDR1 is MNHNS and CDR2 SASEGT. Data came from immunoSEQ multiplex PCR; TCRdb stores just in-frame clones and leaves some out. The sample gives about 14,000 clones, about four fifths of which show up once; 10% is in the top ten. Over chemoradiotherapy, repertoires were sampled more than once. Sample collection occurred from a patient who underwent chemoradiotherapy. The chain uses TRBV6-1 and TRBJ1-2, with D maybe TRBD1 (6 bases). The TCR sequence derives from a human donor with HPV-associated anogenital cancer. The CDR3 DNA reads as TGTGCCAGCAGGAAGACAGGTCTGGGATACTATGGCTACACCTTC. The encoded protein is CASRKTGLGYYGYTF.